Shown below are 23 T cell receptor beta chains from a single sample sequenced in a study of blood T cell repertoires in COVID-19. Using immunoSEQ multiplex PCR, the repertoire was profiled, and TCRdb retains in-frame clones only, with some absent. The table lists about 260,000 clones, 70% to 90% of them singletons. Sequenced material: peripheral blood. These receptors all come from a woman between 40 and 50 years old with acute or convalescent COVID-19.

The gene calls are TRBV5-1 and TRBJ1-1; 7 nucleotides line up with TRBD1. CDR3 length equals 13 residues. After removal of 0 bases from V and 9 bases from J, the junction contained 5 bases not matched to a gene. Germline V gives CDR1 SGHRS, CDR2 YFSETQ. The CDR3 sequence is CASSLAGQSKAFF. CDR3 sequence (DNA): TGCGCCAGCAGCTTGGCGGGACAGAGCAAAGCTTTCTTT.

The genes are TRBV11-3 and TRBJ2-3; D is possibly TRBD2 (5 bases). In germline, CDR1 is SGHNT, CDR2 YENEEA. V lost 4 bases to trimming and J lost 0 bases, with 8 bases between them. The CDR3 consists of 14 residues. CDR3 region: CASSSGSSTDTQYF. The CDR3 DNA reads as TGTGCCAGCAGCTCGGGATCTAGCACAGATACGCAGTATTTT. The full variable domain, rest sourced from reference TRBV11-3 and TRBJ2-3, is EAGVVQSPRYKIIEKKQPVAFWCNPISGHNTLYWYLQNLGQGPELLIRYENEEAVDDSQLPKDRFSAERLKGVDSTLKIQPAELGDSAVYLCASSSGSSTDTQYFGPGTRLTVL.

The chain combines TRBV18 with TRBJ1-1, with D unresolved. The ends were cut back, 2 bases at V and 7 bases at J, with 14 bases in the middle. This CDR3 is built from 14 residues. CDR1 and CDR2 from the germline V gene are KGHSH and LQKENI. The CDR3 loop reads CASSPEENRDEAFF. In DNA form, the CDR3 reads TGTGCCAGCTCACCAGAAGAAAATCGGGATGAAGCTTTCTTT.

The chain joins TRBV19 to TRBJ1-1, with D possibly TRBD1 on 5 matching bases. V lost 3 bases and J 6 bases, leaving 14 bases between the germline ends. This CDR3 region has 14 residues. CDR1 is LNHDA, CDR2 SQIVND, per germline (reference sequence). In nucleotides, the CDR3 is TGTGCCAGTAGTATTCTCGGGGGGGTCGCTGAAGCTTTCTTT. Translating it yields CASSILGGVAEAFF.

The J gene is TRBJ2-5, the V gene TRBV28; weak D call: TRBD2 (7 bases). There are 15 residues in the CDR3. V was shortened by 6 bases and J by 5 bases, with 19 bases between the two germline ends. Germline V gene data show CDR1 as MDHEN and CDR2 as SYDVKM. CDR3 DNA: TGTGCCAGCAGCAACTCCTTCGGGGGGCGGGAGACCCAGTACTTC. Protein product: CASSNSFGGRETQYF. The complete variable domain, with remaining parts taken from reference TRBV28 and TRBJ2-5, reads DVKVTQSSRYLVKRTGEKVFLECVQDMDHENMFWYRQDPGLGLRLIYFSYDVKMKEKGDIPEGYSVSREKKERFSLILESASTNQTSMYLCASSNSFGGRETQYFGPGTRLLVL.

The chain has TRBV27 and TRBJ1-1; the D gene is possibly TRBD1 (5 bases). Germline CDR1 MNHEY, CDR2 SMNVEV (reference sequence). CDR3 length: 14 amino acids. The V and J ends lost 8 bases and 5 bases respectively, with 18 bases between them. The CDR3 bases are TGTGCCAGCTTTCTAAGGGGCGGGAGGACTGAAGCTTTCTTT. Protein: CASFLRGGRTEAFF.

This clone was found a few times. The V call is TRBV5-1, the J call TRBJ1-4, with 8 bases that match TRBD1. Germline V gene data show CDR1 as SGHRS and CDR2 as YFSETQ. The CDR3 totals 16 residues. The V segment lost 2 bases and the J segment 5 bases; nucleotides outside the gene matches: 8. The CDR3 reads CASSLGWDRLNEKLFF. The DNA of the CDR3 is TGCGCCAGCAGCTTAGGGTGGGACAGGCTGAATGAAAAACTGTTTTTT.

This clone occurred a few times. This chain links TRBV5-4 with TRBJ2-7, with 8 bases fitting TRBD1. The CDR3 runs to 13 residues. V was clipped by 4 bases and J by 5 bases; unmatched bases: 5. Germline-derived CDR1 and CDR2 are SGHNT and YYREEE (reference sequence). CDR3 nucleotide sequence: TGTGCCAGCAGCCAGACAGGGGACCACGAGCAGTACGTC. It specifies CASSQTGDHEQYV.

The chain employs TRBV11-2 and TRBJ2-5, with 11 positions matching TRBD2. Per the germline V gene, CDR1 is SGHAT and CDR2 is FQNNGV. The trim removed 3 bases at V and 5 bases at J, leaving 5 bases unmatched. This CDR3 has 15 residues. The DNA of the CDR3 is TGTGCCAGCAGCTTTAGCGGGGGGGCCGGTGAGACCCAGTACTTC. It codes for CASSFSGGAGETQYF.

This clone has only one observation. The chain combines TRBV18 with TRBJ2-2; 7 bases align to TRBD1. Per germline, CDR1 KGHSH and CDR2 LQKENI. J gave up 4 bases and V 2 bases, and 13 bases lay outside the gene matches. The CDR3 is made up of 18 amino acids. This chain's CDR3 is CASSPTAPGTVLTGELFF. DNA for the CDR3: TGTGCCAGCTCACCAACGGCCCCCGGGACAGTACTCACCGGGGAGCTGTTTTTT.

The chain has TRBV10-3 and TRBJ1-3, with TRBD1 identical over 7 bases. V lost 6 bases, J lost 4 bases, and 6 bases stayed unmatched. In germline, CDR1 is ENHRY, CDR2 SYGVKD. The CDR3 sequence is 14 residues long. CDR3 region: CAISIDRDGNTIYF. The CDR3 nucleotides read TGTGCCATCAGCATCGACAGGGACGGAAACACCATATATTTT.

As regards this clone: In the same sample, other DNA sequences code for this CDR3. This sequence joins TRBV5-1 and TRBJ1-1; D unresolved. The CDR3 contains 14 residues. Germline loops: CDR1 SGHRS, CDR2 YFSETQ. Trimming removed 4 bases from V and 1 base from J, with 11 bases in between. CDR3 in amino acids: CASSLAPGNTEAFF. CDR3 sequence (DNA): TGCGCCAGCAGCCTGGCTCCCGGGAACACTGAAGCTTTCTTT.

The CDR3 region has the DNA TGTGCCAGCCAGGGGTCCCGCACAGATACGCAGTATTTT. It is translated as CASQGSRTDTQYF. The chain joins TRBV12-3 or TRBV12-4 to TRBJ2-3, with D possibly being TRBD1 (6 bases). V shed 8 bases and J shed 1 base, with 10 bases lying between them. The CDR3 loop spans 13 amino acids.

The CDR3 coding sequence is TGTGCCAGCAGCCCTAAGGGGGGGACAGGAGCTAACTATGGCTACACCTTC. Translation: CASSPKGGTGANYGYTF. This chain uses TRBV7-9 with TRBJ1-2; 8 bases align to TRBD1. Losses at the gene ends were 5 bases for V and 0 bases for J; bases not matched to a gene: 11. This CDR3 contains 17 residues. Germline loops: CDR1 SEHNR, CDR2 FQNEAQ (reference sequence).

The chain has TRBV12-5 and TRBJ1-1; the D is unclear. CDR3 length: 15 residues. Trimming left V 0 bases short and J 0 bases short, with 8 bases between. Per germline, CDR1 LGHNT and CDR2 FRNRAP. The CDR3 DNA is TGTGCTAGTGGTTTGGTACTAGGGCTGAACACTGAAGCTTTCTTT. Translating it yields CASGLVLGLNTEAFF.

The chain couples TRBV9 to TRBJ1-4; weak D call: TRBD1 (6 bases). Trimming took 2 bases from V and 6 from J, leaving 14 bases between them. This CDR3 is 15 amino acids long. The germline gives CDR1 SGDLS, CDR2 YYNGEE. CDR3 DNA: TGTGCCAGCAGCGTGGCTGTAGGGGGGGATGAAAAACTGTTTTTT. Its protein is CASSVAVGGDEKLFF.

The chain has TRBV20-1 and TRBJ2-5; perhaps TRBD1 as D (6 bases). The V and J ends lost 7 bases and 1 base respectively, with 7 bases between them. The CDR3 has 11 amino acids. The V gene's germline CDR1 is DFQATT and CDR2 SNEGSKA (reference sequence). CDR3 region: CSGTAQETQYF. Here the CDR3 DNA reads TGCAGTGGGACAGCCCAAGAGACCCAGTACTTC.

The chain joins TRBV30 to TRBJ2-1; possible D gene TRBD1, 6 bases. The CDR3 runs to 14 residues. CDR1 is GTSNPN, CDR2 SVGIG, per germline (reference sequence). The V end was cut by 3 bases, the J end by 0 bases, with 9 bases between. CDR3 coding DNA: TGTGCCTGGAGACAGGGTTTCTCCTACAATGAGCAGTTCTTC. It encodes CAWRQGFSYNEQFF.

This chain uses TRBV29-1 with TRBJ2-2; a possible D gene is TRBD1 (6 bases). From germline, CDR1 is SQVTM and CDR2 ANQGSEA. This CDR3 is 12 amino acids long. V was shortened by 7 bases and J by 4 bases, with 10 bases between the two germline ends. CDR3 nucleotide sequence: TGCAGCGCCGACAGGCCCACCGGGGAGCTGTTTTTT. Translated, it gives CSADRPTGELFF.

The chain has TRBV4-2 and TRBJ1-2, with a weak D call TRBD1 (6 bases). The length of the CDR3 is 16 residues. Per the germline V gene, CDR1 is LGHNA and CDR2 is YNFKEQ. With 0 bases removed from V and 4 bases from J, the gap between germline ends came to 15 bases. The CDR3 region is CASSQEPGGAGYGYTF. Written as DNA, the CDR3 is TGTGCCAGCAGCCAAGAGCCCGGGGGGGCTGGCTATGGCTACACCTTC.

The CDR3 DNA reads TGCGCCAGCAGCCAAGATAGGGGATTTGATAATTCACCCCTCCACTTT. It is translated as CASSQDRGFDNSPLHF. V usage is TRBV4-1 and J usage is TRBJ1-6, with D perhaps matching TRBD1 (5 bases). Deletions cut 0 bases from V and 5 bases from J, with 11 bases between. Germline V gene sequence: CDR1 MGHRA, CDR2 YSYEKL. The CDR3 covers 16 residues.

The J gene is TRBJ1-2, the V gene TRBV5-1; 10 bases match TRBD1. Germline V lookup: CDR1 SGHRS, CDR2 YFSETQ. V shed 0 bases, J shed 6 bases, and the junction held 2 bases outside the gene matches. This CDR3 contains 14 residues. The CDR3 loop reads CASSLGDRGNGYTF. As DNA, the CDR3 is TGCGCCAGCAGCTTGGGGGACAGGGGTAATGGCTACACCTTC. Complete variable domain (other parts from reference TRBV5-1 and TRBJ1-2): KAGVTQTPRYLIKTRGQQVTLSCSPISGHRSVSWYQQTPGQGLQFLFEYFSETQRNKGNFPGRFSGRQFSNSRSEMNVSTLELGDSALYLCASSLGDRGNGYTFGSGTRLTVV.

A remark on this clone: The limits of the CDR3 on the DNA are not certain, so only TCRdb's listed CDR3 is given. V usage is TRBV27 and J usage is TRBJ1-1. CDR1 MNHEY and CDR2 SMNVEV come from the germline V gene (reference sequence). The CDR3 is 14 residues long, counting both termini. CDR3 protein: CASSSFGPGTEAFF.